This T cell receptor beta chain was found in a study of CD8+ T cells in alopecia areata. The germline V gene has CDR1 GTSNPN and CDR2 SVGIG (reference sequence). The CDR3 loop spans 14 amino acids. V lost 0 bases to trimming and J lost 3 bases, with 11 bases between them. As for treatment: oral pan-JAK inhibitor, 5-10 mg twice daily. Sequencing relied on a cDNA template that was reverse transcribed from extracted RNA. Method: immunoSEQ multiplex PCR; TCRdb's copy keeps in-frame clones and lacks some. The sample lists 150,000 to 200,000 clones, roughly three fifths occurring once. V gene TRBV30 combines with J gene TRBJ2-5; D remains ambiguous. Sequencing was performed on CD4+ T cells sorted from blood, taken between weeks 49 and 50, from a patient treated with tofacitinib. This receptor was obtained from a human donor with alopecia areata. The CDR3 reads CAWSVDSPEETQYF. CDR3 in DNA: TGTGCCTGGAGTGTGGATAGCCCCGAAGAGACCCAGTACTTC.